The 5 T cell receptor beta chains below come from one sample, sequenced in a study of blood T cell repertoires in COVID-19. The assay was immunoSEQ multiplex PCR, and TCRdb's table has in-frame clones only and misses some. Here the sample spans hundreds of thousands of clones, roughly 88% being singletons. Material for sequencing was peripheral blood. Receptors originate from a woman younger than 45 with active or convalescent COVID-19.

The gene calls are TRBV6-1 and TRBJ1-5, with 12 nucleotides matching TRBD1. Germline V gives CDR1 MNHNS, CDR2 SASEGT. The junction had 7 bases not matched to a gene; V was cut back by 3 bases and J by 4 bases. The CDR3 covers 17 residues. The CDR3 reads CASSEGGTGGRNQPQHF. The CDR3 DNA reads TGTGCCAGCAGTGAGGGGGGGACAGGGGGCAGGAATCAGCCCCAGCATTTT.

The chain is built from TRBV7-9 and TRBJ2-1; a weak D match, TRBD2 (5 bases). Germline V gives CDR1 SEHNR, CDR2 FQNEAQ (reference sequence). The CDR3 length is 12 residues. The V end was cut by 5 bases, the J end by 10 bases, with 12 bases between. The CDR3 nucleotides are TGTGCCAGCAGCCCAACCACGGGGGAGCAGTTCTTC. Protein: CASSPTTGEQFF.

This clone was found a few times. As DNA, the CDR3 is TGTGCCAGCAGTTACTCGATAAAGCGGGGGGTCATTGAGCAGTTCTTC. Translating gives CASSYSIKRGVIEQFF. V is TRBV6-5 and J is TRBJ2-1, with TRBD2 identical over 9 bases. After removal of 0 bases from V and 9 bases from J, the junction contained 9 bases not matched to a gene. The germline gives CDR1 MNHEY, CDR2 SVGAGI. This CDR3 comprises 16 residues.

V and J are TRBV29-1 and TRBJ1-1, with 7 bases matching TRBD1. Trimming at V came to 7 bases and at J to 1 base, leaving 6 bases not matched to a gene. The CDR3 loop spans 13 amino acids. Germline CDR1 is SQVTM and CDR2 is ANQGSEA. Here the CDR3 DNA reads TGCAGCGCTAAACAGGGGCAGAACACTGAAGCTTTCTTT. Protein sequence: CSAKQGQNTEAFF.

V gene TRBV3-1 (or the pseudogene TRBV3-2) combines with J gene TRBJ2-7; 7 nucleotides match TRBD1. The CDR3 spans 15 residues. V shed 3 bases, J shed 4 bases, and the junction held 9 bases outside the gene matches. Looked up from germline, CDR1 is LGHDT and CDR2 is YNNKEL (reference sequence). CDR3 nucleotide sequence: TGTGCCAGCAGCCATAGACAGGGAAACCAATACGAGCAGTACTTC. Translating it yields CASSHRQGNQYEQYF.